A selection of T cell receptor beta chains follows, all from one sample in a study of cytomegalovirus exposure and HLA in healthy donors. Profiled with immunoSEQ multiplex PCR; TCRdb holds only in-frame clones, not every one. The profile covers 110,000 to 150,000 clones, with roughly 70% appearing a single time and over 6.5% taken by the ten largest. Source material: PBMCs. The receptors originated from a man aged 25-40 years in good health and CMV-seronegative. Both conserved end residues are part of each CDR3. The D gene is left open where the match is weak. A clone size is listed for some rows: how often the clone was seen (once, few, many), or a class if it is expanded.

CDR3 protein | CDR3 DNA | V gene | clone size | J gene | D gene
CASRGHFNQPQHF | TGTGCCAGCAGGGGCCACTTCAATCAGCCCCAGCATTTT | TRBV27 | - | TRBJ1-5 | -
CARTRGTQTYF | TGCGCCAGGACTCGGGGGACCCAGACATATTTT | TRBV5-1 | few | TRBJ1-3 | -
CASSPRLEAYEQYF | TGTGCCAGCAGCCCCCGTTTGGAGGCCTACGAGCAGTACTTC | TRBV9 | - | TRBJ2-7 | -
CASSLGQGDNQPQHF | TGCGCCAGCAGCTTGGGACAGGGGGACAATCAGCCCCAGCATTTT | TRBV5-1 | - | TRBJ1-5 | TRBD1
CASSLGQDGDTQYF | TGCGCCAGCAGCTTGGGACAGGATGGAGATACGCAGTATTTT | TRBV5-1 | - | TRBJ2-3 | -
CASSEVFDNEQYF | TGTGCCAGCAGTGAAGTGTTTGACAACGAGCAGTACTTC | TRBV25-1 | - | TRBJ2-7 | -
CASSLSGQGGTEAFF | TGCGCCAGCAGCTTGTCGGGACAGGGAGGTACTGAAGCTTTCTTT | TRBV5-1 | - | TRBJ1-1 | TRBD1
CASRVTGVAEAFF | TGTGCCAGCAGGGTGACAGGGGTGGCGGAAGCTTTCTTT | TRBV27 | - | TRBJ1-1 | TRBD1
CASSLTSGGPRPQYF | TGCGCCAGCAGCTTGACTAGCGGGGGGCCTCGACCCCAGTACTTC | TRBV5-1 | few | TRBJ2-5 | TRBD2
CASSQPSGGKLFF | TGTGCCAGCAGTCAGCCCTCAGGGGGAAAACTGTTTTTT | TRBV28 | - | TRBJ1-4 | TRBD1
CASSYPGQGYEQYF | TGTGCCAGCTCATATCCGGGACAGGGCTACGAGCAGTACTTC | TRBV18 | - | TRBJ2-7 | TRBD1
CSVEGRGSSYEQYF | TGCAGCGTTGAGGGCCGGGGGAGCTCCTACGAGCAGTACTTC | TRBV29-1 | - | TRBJ2-7 | -
CASSQNRKSGGPTDTQYF | TGTGCCAGCAGCCAAAATAGGAAGTCCGGGGGGCCAACAGATACGCAGTATTTT | TRBV4-2 | - | TRBJ2-3 | -
CASSKTGTFREQYF | TGTGCCAGCAGTAAGACAGGGACTTTCCGGGAGCAGTACTTC | TRBV2 | - | TRBJ2-7 | -
CASSEEVPREKLFF | TGTGCCAGCAGTGAAGAGGTACCTAGGGAAAAACTGTTTTTT | TRBV2 | - | TRBJ1-4 | -
CASSVDWRRDTEAFF | TGTGCCAGCAGCGTAGATTGGCGGAGGGACACTGAAGCTTTCTTT | TRBV9 | - | TRBJ1-1 | -
CAAQQGQGYEQYF | TGTGCCGCTCAACAGGGGCAGGGCTACGAGCAGTACTTC | TRBV6-5 | few | TRBJ2-7 | TRBD1
CASSESTASGGQGKETQYF | TGTGCCAGCTCAGAAAGCACGGCATCAGGAGGACAGGGGAAGGAGACCCAGTACTTC | TRBV18 | - | TRBJ2-5 | TRBD1
CASRGTGEDYGYTF | TGTGCCAGCAGGGGGACAGGGGAGGACTATGGCTACACCTTC | TRBV28 | few | TRBJ1-2 | TRBD1
CAWKMLQGASHGQFF | TGTGCCTGGAAGATGTTACAGGGGGCCTCTCACGGGCAGTTCTTC | TRBV30 | - | TRBJ2-1 | TRBD1